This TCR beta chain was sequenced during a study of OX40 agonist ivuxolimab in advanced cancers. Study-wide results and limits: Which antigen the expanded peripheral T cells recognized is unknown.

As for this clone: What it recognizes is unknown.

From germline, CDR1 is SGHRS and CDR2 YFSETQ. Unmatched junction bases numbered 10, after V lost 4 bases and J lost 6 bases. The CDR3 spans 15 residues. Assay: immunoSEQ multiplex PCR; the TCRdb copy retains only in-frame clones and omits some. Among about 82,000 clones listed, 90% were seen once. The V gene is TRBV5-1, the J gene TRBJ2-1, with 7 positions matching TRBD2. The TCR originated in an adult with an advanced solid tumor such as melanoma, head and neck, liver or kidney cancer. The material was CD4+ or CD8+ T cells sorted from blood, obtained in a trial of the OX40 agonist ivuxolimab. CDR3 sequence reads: CASSPGGRLPNEQFF. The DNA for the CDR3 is TGCGCCAGCAGCCCGGGGGGACGGCTTCCCAATGAGCAGTTCTTC.